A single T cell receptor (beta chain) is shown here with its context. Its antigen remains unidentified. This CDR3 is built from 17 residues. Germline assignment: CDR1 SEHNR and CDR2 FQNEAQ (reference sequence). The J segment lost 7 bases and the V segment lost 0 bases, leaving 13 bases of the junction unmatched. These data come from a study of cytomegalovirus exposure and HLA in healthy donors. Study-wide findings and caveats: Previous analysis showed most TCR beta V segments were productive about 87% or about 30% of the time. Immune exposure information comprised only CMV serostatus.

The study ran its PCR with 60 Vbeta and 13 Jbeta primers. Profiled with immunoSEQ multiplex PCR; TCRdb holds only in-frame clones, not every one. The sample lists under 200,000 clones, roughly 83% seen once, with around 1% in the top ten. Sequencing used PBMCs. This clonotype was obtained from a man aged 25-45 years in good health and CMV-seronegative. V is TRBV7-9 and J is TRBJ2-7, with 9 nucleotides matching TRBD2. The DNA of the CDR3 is TGTGCCAGCAGCTTAGCTAGCGGGAGAGGGGTATACAGGGAGCAGTACTTC. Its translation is CASSLASGRGVYREQYF.